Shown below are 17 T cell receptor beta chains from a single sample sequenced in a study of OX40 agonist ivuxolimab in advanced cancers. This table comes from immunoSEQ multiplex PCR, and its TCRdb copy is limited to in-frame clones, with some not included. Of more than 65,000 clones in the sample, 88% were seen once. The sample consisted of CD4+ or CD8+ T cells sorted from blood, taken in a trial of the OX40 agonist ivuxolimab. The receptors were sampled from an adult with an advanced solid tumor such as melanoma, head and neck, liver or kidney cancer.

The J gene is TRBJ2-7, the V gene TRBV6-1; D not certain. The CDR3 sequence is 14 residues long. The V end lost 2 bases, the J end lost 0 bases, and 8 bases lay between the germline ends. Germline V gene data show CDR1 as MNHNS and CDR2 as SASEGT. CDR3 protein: CASSESRLSYEQYF. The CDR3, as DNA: TGTGCCAGCAGTGAAAGCAGGCTCTCCTACGAGCAGTACTTC.

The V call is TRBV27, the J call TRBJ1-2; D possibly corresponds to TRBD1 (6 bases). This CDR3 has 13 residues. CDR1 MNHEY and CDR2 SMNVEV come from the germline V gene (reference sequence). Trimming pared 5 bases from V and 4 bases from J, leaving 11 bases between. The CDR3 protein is CASSRPGAYGYTF. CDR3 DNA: TGTGCCAGCAGTCGCCCGGGGGCCTATGGCTACACCTTC.

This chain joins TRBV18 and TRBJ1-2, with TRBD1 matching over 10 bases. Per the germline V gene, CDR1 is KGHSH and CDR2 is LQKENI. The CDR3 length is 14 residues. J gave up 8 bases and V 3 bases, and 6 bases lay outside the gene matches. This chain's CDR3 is CASSPTGGRDGYTF. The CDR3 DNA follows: TGTGCCAGCTCACCGACAGGGGGCCGGGACGGCTACACCTTC.

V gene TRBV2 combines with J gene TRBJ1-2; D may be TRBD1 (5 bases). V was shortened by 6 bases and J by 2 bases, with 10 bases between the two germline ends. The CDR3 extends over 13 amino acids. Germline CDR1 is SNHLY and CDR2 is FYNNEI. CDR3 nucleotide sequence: TGTGCCAGCAGCGTGGGACTAAACTATGGCTACACCTTC. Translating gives CASSVGLNYGYTF. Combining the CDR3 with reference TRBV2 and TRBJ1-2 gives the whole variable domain EPEVTQTPSHQVTQMGQEVILRCVPISNHLYFYWYRQILGQKVEFLVSFYNNEISEKSEIFDDQFSVERPDGSNFTLKIRSTKLEDSAMYFCASSVGLNYGYTFGSGTRLTVV.

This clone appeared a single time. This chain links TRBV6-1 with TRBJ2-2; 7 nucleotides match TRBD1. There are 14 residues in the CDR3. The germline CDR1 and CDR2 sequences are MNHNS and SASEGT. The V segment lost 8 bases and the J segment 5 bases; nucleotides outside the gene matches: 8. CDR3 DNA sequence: TGTGCCAGCTCCTTAGGACAGGTTACCGGGGAGCTGTTTTTT. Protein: CASSLGQVTGELFF.

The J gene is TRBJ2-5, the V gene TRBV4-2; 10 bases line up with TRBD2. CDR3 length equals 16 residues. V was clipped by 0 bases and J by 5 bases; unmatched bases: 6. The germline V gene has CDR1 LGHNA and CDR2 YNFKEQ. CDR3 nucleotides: TGTGCCAGCAGCCAAGATGGACAAGCGGGAGGGGAGACCCAGTACTTC. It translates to CASSQDGQAGGETQYF.

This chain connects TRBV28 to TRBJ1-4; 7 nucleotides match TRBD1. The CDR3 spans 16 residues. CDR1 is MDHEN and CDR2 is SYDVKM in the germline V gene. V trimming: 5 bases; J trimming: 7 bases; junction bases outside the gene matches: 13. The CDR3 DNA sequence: TGTGCCAGCAGTCCACAGGGGTTGACGTTGGGTGAAAAACTGTTTTTT. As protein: CASSPQGLTLGEKLFF.

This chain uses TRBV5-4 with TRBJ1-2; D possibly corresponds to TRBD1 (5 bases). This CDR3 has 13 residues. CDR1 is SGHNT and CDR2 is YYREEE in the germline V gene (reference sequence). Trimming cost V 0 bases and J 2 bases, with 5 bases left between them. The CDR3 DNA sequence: TGTGCCAGCAGCTTGGGACAGAACTATGGCTACACCTTC. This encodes CASSLGQNYGYTF.

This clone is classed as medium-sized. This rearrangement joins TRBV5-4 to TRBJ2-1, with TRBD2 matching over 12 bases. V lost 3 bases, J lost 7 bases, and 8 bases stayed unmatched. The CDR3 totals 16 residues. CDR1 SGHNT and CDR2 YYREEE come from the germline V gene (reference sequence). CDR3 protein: CASSSRLAGVGNEQFF. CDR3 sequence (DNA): TGTGCCAGCAGCTCCCGACTAGCGGGAGTAGGGAATGAGCAGTTCTTC.

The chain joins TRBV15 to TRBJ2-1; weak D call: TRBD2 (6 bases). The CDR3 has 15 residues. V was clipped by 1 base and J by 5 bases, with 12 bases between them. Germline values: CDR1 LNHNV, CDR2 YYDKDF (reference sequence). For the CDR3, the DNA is TGTGCCACCAGCAGAGGGGGGGACGGGGACAATGAGCAGTTCTTC. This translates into CATSRGGDGDNEQFF.

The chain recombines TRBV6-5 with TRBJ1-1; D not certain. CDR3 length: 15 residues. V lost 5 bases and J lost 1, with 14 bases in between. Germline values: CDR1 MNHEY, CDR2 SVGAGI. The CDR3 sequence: CASSKDGWGNTEAFF. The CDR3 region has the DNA TGTGCCAGCAGTAAGGACGGGTGGGGGAACACTGAAGCTTTCTTT.

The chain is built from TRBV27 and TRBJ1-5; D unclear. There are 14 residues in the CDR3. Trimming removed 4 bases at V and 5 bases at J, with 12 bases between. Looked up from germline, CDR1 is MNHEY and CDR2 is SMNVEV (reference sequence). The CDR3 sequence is CASSYAGDYQPQHF. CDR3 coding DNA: TGTGCCAGCAGTTATGCAGGAGACTATCAGCCCCAGCATTTT.

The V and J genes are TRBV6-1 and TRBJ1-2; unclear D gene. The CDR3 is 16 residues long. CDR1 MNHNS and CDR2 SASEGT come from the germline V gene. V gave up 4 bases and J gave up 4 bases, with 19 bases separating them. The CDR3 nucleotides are TGTGCCAGCAGTGTCTCCTCGGACCGACACACCTATGGCTACACCTTC. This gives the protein CASSVSSDRHTYGYTF.

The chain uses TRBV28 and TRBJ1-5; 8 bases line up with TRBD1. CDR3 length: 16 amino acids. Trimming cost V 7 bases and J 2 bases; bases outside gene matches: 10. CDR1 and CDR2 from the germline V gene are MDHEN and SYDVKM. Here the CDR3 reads CASKRDRSIRNQPQHF. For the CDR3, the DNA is TGTGCCAGCAAGAGGGACAGGTCGATTCGCAATCAGCCCCAGCATTTT.

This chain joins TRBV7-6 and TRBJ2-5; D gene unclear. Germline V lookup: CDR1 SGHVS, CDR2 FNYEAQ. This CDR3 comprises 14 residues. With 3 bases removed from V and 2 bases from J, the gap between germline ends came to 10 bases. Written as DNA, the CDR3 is TGTGCCAGCAGCTTGTCTAGAGGACAAGAGACCCAGTACTTC. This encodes CASSLSRGQETQYF.

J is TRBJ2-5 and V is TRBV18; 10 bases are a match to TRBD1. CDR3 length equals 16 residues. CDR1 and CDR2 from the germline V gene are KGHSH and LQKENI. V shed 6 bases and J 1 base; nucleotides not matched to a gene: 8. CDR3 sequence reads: CASSQFGQGVQETQYF. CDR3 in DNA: TGTGCCAGCTCCCAATTCGGACAGGGGGTCCAAGAGACCCAGTACTTC.

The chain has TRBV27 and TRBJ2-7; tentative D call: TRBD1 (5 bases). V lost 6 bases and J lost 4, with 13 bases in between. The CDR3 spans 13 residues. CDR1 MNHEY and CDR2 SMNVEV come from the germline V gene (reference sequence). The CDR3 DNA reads TGTGCCAGCAGGGCGCAGGGAACGTACGAGCAGTACTTC. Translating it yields CASRAQGTYEQYF.